The rows below give T cell receptor beta chains drawn from one sample of a study of cytomegalovirus exposure and HLA in healthy donors. The table came from immunoSEQ multiplex PCR; TCRdb's copy has only in-frame clones and leaves some out. Of about 130,000 clones listed, around 9% are singletons. Sequencing used PBMCs. These TCRs come from a man aged 40-55 years in good health and CMV-seronegative. The CDR3 runs from the conserved cysteine through the conserved F or W. A D gene is named only where the DNA matches it firmly. A row's size may be missing; if present it is once, few, many or a size class.

clone size	D gene	J gene	V gene	CDR3 protein	CDR3 DNA
.	TRBD1	TRBJ1-1	TRBV5-1	CASSLVGGGTEAFF	TGCGCCAGCAGCTTGGTAGGGGGCGGCACTGAAGCTTTCTTT
.	.	TRBJ2-7	TRBV21-1	CASSNGLAGIREQYF	TGTGCCAGCAGCAACGGACTAGCGGGGATACGGGAGCAGTACTTC
few	.	TRBJ2-1	TRBV4-1	CASSQEPPASAHSYNEQFF	TGCGCCAGCAGCCAAGAGCCCCCAGCTAGCGCCCACTCCTACAATGAGCAGTTCTTC
few	.	TRBJ1-3	TRBV5-6	CASSLLPQVIGNTIYF	TGTGCCAGCAGCTTGCTTCCTCAGGTGATAGGAAACACCATATATTTT
few	TRBD1	TRBJ1-5	TRBV10-3	CATAGQGDNQPQHF	TGTGCCACCGCCGGACAGGGGGACAATCAGCCCCAGCATTTT
.	.	TRBJ1-2	TRBV19	CASAEGPGSRYGYTF	TGTGCCAGTGCGGAGGGGCCCGGCAGTAGGTATGGCTACACCTTC
few	.	TRBJ1-1	TRBV29-1	CSVDGGDNTEAFF	TGCAGCGTTGACGGGGGAGATAACACTGAAGCTTTCTTT
few	.	TRBJ2-6	TRBV5-1	CASSGLGVRSGANVLTF	TGCGCCAGCAGCGGACTTGGGGTGCGCTCTGGGGCCAACGTCCTGACTTTC
few	.	TRBJ1-1	TRBV4-1	CASSQSTGLDTEAFF	TGCGCCAGCAGCCAAAGTACAGGGCTGGACACTGAAGCTTTCTTT
.	.	TRBJ2-5	TRBV30	CAWSRGGLKETQYF	TGTGCCTGGAGTAGGGGGGGACTTAAAGAGACCCAGTACTTC
.	.	TRBJ1-2	TRBV5-5	CASSFFRDTLYGYTF	TGTGCCAGCAGCTTTTTTCGGGACACGCTCTATGGCTACACCTTC
few	TRBD2	TRBJ2-7	TRBV7-2	CASGRGGPVFEQYF	TGTGCCAGCGGGCGGGGGGGGCCGGTCTTCGAGCAGTACTTC
.	.	TRBJ2-1	TRBV30	CAWSGQTYNEQFF	TGTGCCTGGAGTGGGCAGACTTACAATGAGCAGTTCTTC
few	.	TRBJ1-1	TRBV6-6	CASTYSGVAAFF	TGTGCCAGCACTTACTCGGGAGTGGCTGCTTTCTTT
.	.	TRBJ2-7	TRBV12-2	CASRLDPGQYYEQYF	TGTGCAAGTCGCTTAGACCCGGGACAGTACTACGAGCAGTACTTC
.	.	TRBJ2-3	TRBV6-1	CASTAATAQYF	TGTGCCAGCACGGCGGCGACGGCGCAGTATTTT
.	.	TRBJ1-4	TRBV6-1	CASSAGQLVGEKLFF	TGTGCCAGCAGTGCCGGACAATTGGTAGGGGAAAAACTGTTTTTT
.	TRBD2	TRBJ2-7	TRBV29-1	CSASGGLYEQYF	TGCAGCGCTAGCGGGGGGCTCTACGAGCAGTACTTC
.	TRBD2	TRBJ2-1	TRBV5-1	CASSLGGSGGLSNEQFF	TGCGCCAGCAGCTTGGGTGGTAGCGGGGGGTTAAGCAATGAGCAGTTCTTC
few	.	TRBJ1-2	TRBV5-1	CASSLDQGTDYGYTF	TGCGCCAGCAGCTTGGATCAGGGGACCGACTATGGCTACACCTTC
few	.	TRBJ2-6	TRBV7-2	CASSLLVSGANVLTF	TGTGCCAGCAGCTTACTCGTCTCTGGGGCCAACGTCCTGACTTTC
few	.	TRBJ1-4	TRBV5-4	CASSLQSNEKLFF	TGTGCCAGCAGCTTACAGTCTAATGAAAAACTGTTTTTT
.	.	TRBJ1-1	TRBV6-4	CASSATGFTEAFF	TGTGCCAGCAGTGCTACAGGGTTTACTGAAGCTTTCTTT
.	.	TRBJ1-5	TRBV6-6	CASSYSGQGKHF	TGTGCCAGCAGTTACTCCGGGCAGGGTAAGCATTTT
few	TRBD1	TRBJ2-7	TRBV2	CASSEGTGGIYEQYF	TGTGCCAGCAGTGAAGGGACAGGGGGGATCTACGAGCAGTACTTC
few	.	TRBJ1-5	TRBV27	CASSFGGNQPQHF	TGTGCCAGCAGTTTCGGGGGCAATCAGCCCCAGCATTTT
.	.	TRBJ1-2	TRBV19	CASSTSVRSRVLNYGYTF	TGTGCCAGTAGTACGTCCGTTAGAAGTAGAGTTCTTAACTATGGCTACACCTTC
.	TRBD2	TRBJ2-3	TRBV13	CASSSGLAGSTDTQYF	TGTGCCAGCAGCTCAGGACTAGCGGGGAGCACAGATACGCAGTATTTT
few	.	TRBJ1-2	TRBV19	CASSMGGPAGYGYTF	TGTGCCAGTAGTATGGGTGGGCCAGCCGGCTATGGCTACACCTTC
few	TRBD2	TRBJ2-3	TRBV5-1	CASSSELAGYSTDTQYF	TGCGCCAGCAGCTCGGAACTAGCGGGATATAGCACAGATACGCAGTATTTT
few	TRBD1	TRBJ1-1	TRBV20-1	CGGTVNTEAFF	TGCGGGGGGACAGTTAACACTGAAGCTTTCTTT
few	.	TRBJ2-2	TRBV7-2	CASSIGLDTGELFF	TGTGCCAGCAGCATAGGACTCGACACCGGGGAGCTGTTTTTT
.	TRBD2	TRBJ2-1	TRBV4-3	CASSLTSGGVNEQFF	TGCGCCAGCAGCCTGACTAGCGGGGGTGTCAATGAGCAGTTCTTC
few	.	TRBJ1-4	TRBV11-2	CASSLRFGAFNEKLFF	TGTGCCAGCAGCCTCCGTTTTGGGGCCTTTAATGAAAAACTGTTTTTT
.	TRBD1	TRBJ2-5	TRBV15	CATSPDRARETQYF	TGTGCCACCAGCCCCGACAGGGCTCGGGAGACCCAGTACTTC
few	.	TRBJ1-2	TRBV11-2	CASSLVAPNYGYTF	TGTGCCAGCAGCTTAGTAGCACCTAACTATGGCTACACCTTC
.	.	TRBJ2-3	TRBV7-2	CASSLGGGPSTDTQYF	TGTGCCAGCAGCTTAGGGGGGGGCCCTAGCACAGATACGCAGTATTTT
.	TRBD2	TRBJ2-3	TRBV5-6	CASRVGLAGYTDTQYF	TGTGCCAGCAGGGTGGGGCTAGCGGGGTACACAGATACGCAGTATTTT
few	TRBD1	TRBJ2-5	TRBV9	CASSEEVGTGPQETQYF	TGTGCCAGCAGCGAGGAGGTGGGGACAGGCCCCCAAGAGACCCAGTACTTC
.	TRBD2	TRBJ2-3	TRBV6-6	CASRPAGGTDTQYF	TGTGCCAGCAGGCCAGCGGGGGGAACAGATACGCAGTATTTT
.	TRBD1	TRBJ1-6	TRBV19	CASSVQGASPSPLHF	TGTGCCAGTAGTGTACAGGGGGCTTCCCCTTCACCCCTCCACTTT
.	.	TRBJ1-5	TRBV30	CAWTDRNPNSNQPQHF	TGTGCCTGGACCGACAGGAACCCAAATAGCAATCAGCCCCAGCATTTT
few	.	TRBJ2-1	TRBV6-5	CASSYLPGREQFF	TGTGCCAGCAGTTACTTACCTGGGCGAGAGCAGTTCTTC
few	.	TRBJ1-2	TRBV9	CASSVGGLSNYGYTF	TGTGCCAGCAGCGTCGGAGGGTTATCCAACTATGGCTACACCTTC
few	TRBD1	TRBJ2-3	TRBV5-4	CASSLEGQGSDTQYF	TGTGCCAGCAGCTTAGAGGGACAGGGGTCGGATACGCAGTATTTT
.	.	TRBJ2-1	TRBV29-1	CSVRKDGGNEQFF	TGCAGCGTGCGGAAGGACGGAGGCAATGAGCAGTTCTTC
few	TRBD1	TRBJ2-1	TRBV4-3	CASSHGTGFHNEQFF	TGCGCCAGCAGCCACGGGACAGGGTTCCACAATGAGCAGTTCTTC
few	.	TRBJ1-2	TRBV14	CASSQDLGGGYTF	TGTGCCAGCAGCCAAGATTTGGGGGGAGGCTACACCTTC
.	.	TRBJ2-3	TRBV21-1	CASSKVTTGFKLDETTSTDTQYF	TGTGCCAGCAGCAAAGTAACAACAGGGTTTAAGTTAGACGAAACGACTAGCACAGATACGCAGTATTTT
few	TRBD2	TRBJ2-3	TRBV9	CASGLGGTNTDTQYF	TGTGCCAGCGGGTTGGGGGGGACTAACACAGATACGCAGTATTTT
few	TRBD2	TRBJ2-3	TRBV5-1	CASRSGVETDTQYF	TGCGCCAGCAGGAGCGGGGTCGAGACAGATACGCAGTATTTT
.	.	TRBJ2-5	TRBV18	CASSPIRETQYF	TGTGCCAGCTCACCTATCAGGGAGACCCAGTACTTC